The 30 T cell receptor beta chains below were found in one sample sequenced in a study of shared clonotypes between healthy human individuals. Clones were read by immunoSEQ multiplex PCR, and TCRdb kept only the in-frame ones, dropping some. The data contain some 580,000 clones, approximately 97% of them singletons. The sequenced sample was naive CD4+ T cells sorted from blood. Subset specified: CD45RA+ positively selected. These receptors were taken from a woman under 40 in good health.

The rearrangement joins TRBV10-3 to TRBJ1-5; a weak D match, TRBD1 (5 bases). V lost 4 bases and J lost 7, with 14 bases in between. This CDR3 has 14 residues. The germline CDR1 and CDR2 sequences are ENHRY and SYGVKD. CDR3 coding DNA: TGTGCCATCAGTGCGGGGGAGGAAGAACAGCCCCAGCATTTT. This gives the protein CAISAGEEEQPQHF.

With respect to this clone: At the DNA level, this CDR3 is encoded by other sequences in the same sample as well. The rearrangement uses TRBV30 and TRBJ2-5; unclear D gene. V was clipped by 0 bases and J by 4 bases, with 3 bases between them. The CDR3 extends over 11 amino acids. From germline, CDR1 is GTSNPN and CDR2 SVGIG (reference sequence). Written as DNA, the CDR3 is TGTGCCTGGAGTGTACGAGAGACCCAGTACTTC. Its protein is CAWSVRETQYF.

The V gene is TRBV19, the J gene TRBJ1-3; D not resolved. The CDR3 length is 17 residues. Germline V gives CDR1 LNHDA, CDR2 SQIVND (reference sequence). Trimming pared 3 bases from V and 1 base from J, leaving 16 bases between. The CDR3, as DNA: TGTGCCAGTAGTATGTTTTGGGGAGAGGCTTCTGGAAACACCATATATTTT. This encodes CASSMFWGEASGNTIYF.

This clone was seen a single time. This chain connects TRBV7-2 to TRBJ2-7; 10 bases are a match to TRBD1. The CDR3 totals 14 residues. V was pared by 6 bases and J by 0 bases, with 2 bases of the junction left unmatched. Germline assignment: CDR1 SGHTA and CDR2 FQGNSA. CDR3 nucleotides: TGTGCCAGCAGGCGGACAGGGGGCTCCTACGAGCAGTACTTC. Translating it yields CASRRTGGSYEQYF.

This chain links TRBV19 with TRBJ2-7; the D gene is possibly TRBD2 (6 bases). CDR3 size: 16 residues. Trimming removed 5 bases at V and 4 bases at J, with 21 bases between. CDR1 is LNHDA and CDR2 is SQIVND in the germline V gene (reference sequence). CDR3 sequence reads: CASSPEGTASDYEQYF. CDR3 in DNA: TGTGCCAGTAGTCCAGAGGGGACGGCTAGCGATTACGAGCAGTACTTC.

The V and J genes are TRBV19 and TRBJ1-3; D gene uncertain. The CDR3 runs to 14 residues. Per the germline V gene, CDR1 is LNHDA and CDR2 is SQIVND (reference sequence). The V gene lost 7 bases and the J gene lost 2 bases, with 12 bases spanning the gap. This chain's CDR3 is CASMNPEAGNTIYF. CDR3 nucleotide sequence: TGTGCCAGTATGAACCCGGAGGCTGGAAACACCATATATTTT.

The CDR3 region has the DNA TGTGCCAGCAGTCCGAACGGAGGATCTGGAAACACCATATATTTT. It translates to CASSPNGGSGNTIYF. This chain connects TRBV2 to TRBJ1-3; D remains ambiguous. The CDR3 is made up of 15 amino acids. V was shortened by 5 bases and J by 1 base, with 12 bases between the two germline ends. Germline-derived CDR1 and CDR2 are SNHLY and FYNNEI.

V and J are TRBV6-5 and TRBJ2-1; D possibly corresponds to TRBD2 (5 bases). Trimming took 5 bases from V and 8 from J, leaving 16 bases between them. The CDR3 sequence is 14 residues long. Germline-derived CDR1 and CDR2 are MNHEY and SVGAGI. CDR3 region: CASSPRGLTDEQFF. CDR3 coding DNA: TGTGCCAGCAGTCCCCGGGGTCTTACTGATGAGCAGTTCTTC.

The chain employs TRBV6-1 and TRBJ2-1, with D uncertain. This CDR3 has 16 amino acids. V lost 0 bases and J 4 bases, leaving 13 bases between the germline ends. The germline CDR1 and CDR2 sequences are MNHNS and SASEGT. In DNA form, the CDR3 reads TGTGCCAGCAGTGAAGCGCTGGGCGAAACTTACAATGAGCAGTTCTTC. This translates into CASSEALGETYNEQFF.

V gene TRBV19 combines with J gene TRBJ2-3; maybe TRBD1 (6 bases). CDR1 and CDR2 (germline): LNHDA, SQIVND (reference sequence). CDR3 size: 14 residues. V dropped 5 bases and J dropped 3 bases, with 12 bases sitting between them. CDR3 nucleotides: TGTGCCAGTAGTCGTCCACAGGGAACAGATACGCAGTATTTT. Protein: CASSRPQGTDTQYF.

The chain combines TRBV21-1 with TRBJ2-1; TRBD2, the D gene given by the table, was not confirmed from the DNA. TRBV21-1 is reported as a pseudogene. This CDR3 is built from 19 residues. CDR3 DNA: TGTGCCAGCAGCAAGGGTAGGCTAGCGGGGCGGTTCTCCTACAATGAGCAGTTCTTC. This encodes CASSKGRLAGRFSYNEQFF.

The chain combines TRBV28 with TRBJ2-3; D is unclear. The CDR3 contains 19 residues. Deletions cut 3 bases from V and 2 bases from J, with 24 bases between. In germline, CDR1 is MDHEN, CDR2 SYDVKM. The CDR3: CASSFSYGLGRGTTDTQYF. DNA of the CDR3: TGTGCCAGCAGTTTCTCCTATGGCTTGGGCAGAGGTACCACAGATACGCAGTATTTT.

This clone was recorded only once. The V and J genes are TRBV5-1 and TRBJ1-1; D is ambiguous. The CDR3 is made up of 13 amino acids. Trimming took 0 bases from V and 2 from J, leaving 5 bases between them. Germline V gene sequence: CDR1 SGHRS, CDR2 YFSETQ. CDR3 residues: CASSLDANTEAFF. The CDR3 DNA sequence: TGCGCCAGCAGCTTGGACGCCAACACTGAAGCTTTCTTT.

This clone occurred once. The chain recombines TRBV11-3 with TRBJ2-4, with a weak D call TRBD2 (6 bases). Trimming removed 4 bases from V and 8 bases from J, with 12 bases in between. CDR1 is SGHNT and CDR2 is YENEEA in the germline V gene. The CDR3 runs to 13 residues. CDR3 DNA: TGTGCCAGCAGCTCCACGGGGGTGGACATTCAGTACTTC. Residues: CASSSTGVDIQYF.

The V call is TRBV28, the J call TRBJ2-5; 12 positions match TRBD2. The CDR3 spans 16 residues. The germline gives CDR1 MDHEN, CDR2 SYDVKM. J was trimmed by 6 bases and V by 4 bases; bases with no gene match: 9. As DNA, the CDR3 is TGTGCCAGCAGTTCCTATGGGACTAGCGGGCTTAAGACCCAGTACTTC. This encodes CASSSYGTSGLKTQYF.

This clone showed up just once. The chain is built from TRBV15 and TRBJ2-3; a weak D match, TRBD1 (6 bases). CDR3 length equals 15 residues. V lost 3 bases and J 0 bases, leaving 10 bases between the germline ends. Germline V lookup: CDR1 LNHNV, CDR2 YYDKDF (reference sequence). CDR3 region: CATSSDRTSTDTQYF. CDR3 nucleotide sequence: TGTGCCACCAGCAGTGACAGGACTAGCACAGATACGCAGTATTTT.

The CDR3 DNA reads TGCGCCAGCAGCTTGATCACCGGGACAGGGGTATACGAGCAGTACTTC. The encoded protein is CASSLITGTGVYEQYF. The chain is built from TRBV5-1 and TRBJ2-7; 10 bases match TRBD1. CDR1 is SGHRS, CDR2 YFSETQ, per germline. Unmatched junction bases numbered 8, after V lost 1 base and J lost 4 bases. The length of the CDR3 is 16 residues.

This chain links TRBV5-1 with TRBJ2-5; 9 positions agree with TRBD2. The germline V gene encodes CDR1 SGHRS and CDR2 YFSETQ. Trimming removed 0 bases from V and 5 bases from J; junction bases left unmatched: 8. CDR3 size: 16 residues. Here the CDR3 DNA reads TGCGCCAGCAGCTTGGTTGCGGGAGGGCGGGACGAGACCCAGTACTTC. Translating it yields CASSLVAGGRDETQYF. The whole variable domain, filled in from reference TRBV5-1 and TRBJ2-5, reads KAGVTQTPRYLIKTRGQQVTLSCSPISGHRSVSWYQQTPGQGLQFLFEYFSETQRNKGNFPGRFSGRQFSNSRSEMNVSTLELGDSALYLCASSLVAGGRDETQYFGPGTRLLVL.

The CDR3 bases are TGTGCCAGCAGCCGGACAGGTCCCTACAATGAGCAGTTCTTC. Protein product: CASSRTGPYNEQFF. The V call is TRBV7-9, the J call TRBJ2-1; TRBD1 agrees at 7 bases. The V gene end was trimmed by 5 bases and the J gene end by 2 bases; junction bases not matched to a gene: 3. The length of the CDR3 is 14 residues. CDR1 and CDR2 from the germline V gene are SEHNR and FQNEAQ (reference sequence).

Here the CDR3 DNA reads TGCGCCAGCAGCCAAGATTTTCCCCTTCCGGGAGCAGCCTATGGCTACACCTTC. Translating it yields CASSQDFPLPGAAYGYTF. The V and J genes are TRBV4-1 and TRBJ1-2; D not certain. Trimming stripped 0 bases from V and 4 bases from J, with 21 bases between. CDR3 length: 18 residues. Germline assignment: CDR1 MGHRA and CDR2 YSYEKL.

The chain carries TRBV25-1 and TRBJ1-5; possible D gene TRBD1, 6 bases. Trimming removed 3 bases from V and 4 bases from J, with 10 bases in between. CDR3 length: 14 residues. Germline V gene data show CDR1 as MGHDK and CDR2 as SYGVNS. CDR3 DNA sequence: TGTGCCAGCAGTGAGGGGGGGCAAAATCAGCCCCAGCATTTT. Encoded protein: CASSEGGQNQPQHF.

The rearrangement links TRBV27 to TRBJ1-5; TRBD1 matches 8 bases. The V segment lost 5 bases and the J segment 6 bases; nucleotides outside the gene matches: 18. CDR1 and CDR2 (germline): MNHEY, SMNVEV (reference sequence). The CDR3 totals 18 residues. This chain's CDR3 is CASSPLKGQGFKSQPQHF. The CDR3 bases are TGTGCCAGCAGTCCACTGAAAGGACAGGGTTTCAAAAGTCAGCCCCAGCATTTT.

This sequence joins TRBV6-5 and TRBJ1-3; no firm D call. The CDR3 length is 13 residues. Germline-derived CDR1 and CDR2 are MNHEY and SVGAGI. V lost 2 bases and J 10 bases, leaving 12 bases between the germline ends. In DNA, the CDR3 is TGTGCCAGCAGTTACGGTCAGGTGGGAACCATATATTTT. Its translation: CASSYGQVGTIYF.

This clone came up a few times. The chain combines TRBV4-1 with TRBJ1-2; D not resolved. This CDR3 region has 19 residues. The germline V gene has CDR1 MGHRA and CDR2 YSYEKL. Trimming pared 1 base from V and 4 bases from J, leaving 25 bases between. The CDR3 sequence is CASSQAPLRSTLLIYGYTF. CDR3 coding DNA: TGCGCCAGCAGCCAAGCTCCCTTACGGTCTACACTCCTTATCTATGGCTACACCTTC.

The chain is built from TRBV19 and TRBJ2-5; the match to TRBD2 covers 10 bases. The germline CDR1 and CDR2 sequences are LNHDA and SQIVND (reference sequence). The J segment lost 2 bases and the V segment lost 2 bases, leaving 2 bases of the junction unmatched. The CDR3 spans 15 residues. The CDR3 coding sequence is TGTGCCAGTAGTATACTAGCGGGAGTTCAAGAGACCCAGTACTTC. Translation gives CASSILAGVQETQYF. Based on the CDR3 plus reference TRBV19 and TRBJ2-5, the full variable domain is DGGITQSPKYLFRKEGQNVTLSCEQNLNHDAMYWYRQDPGQGLRLIYYSQIVNDFQKGDIAEGYSVSREKKESFPLTVTSAQKNPTAFYLCASSILAGVQETQYFGPGTRLLVL.

The chain is built from TRBV10-3 and TRBJ2-3; TRBD2 agrees at 7 bases. Germline lookup yields CDR1 ENHRY and CDR2 SYGVKD. This CDR3 is built from 16 residues. V shed 0 bases, J shed 5 bases, and the junction held 8 bases outside the gene matches. The CDR3 loop reads CAISESFGRALDTQYF. The DNA for the CDR3 is TGTGCCATCAGTGAGTCTTTTGGGAGGGCCCTAGATACGCAGTATTTT.

The chain joins TRBV4-1 to TRBJ2-7, with D perhaps matching TRBD2 (5 bases). The CDR3 length is 17 residues. Looked up from germline, CDR1 is MGHRA and CDR2 is YSYEKL. The V end lost 1 base, the J end lost 1 base, and 17 bases lay between the germline ends. CDR3 in amino acids: CASSQAISAGDSYEQYF. The CDR3 DNA follows: TGCGCCAGCAGCCAAGCCATCTCTGCGGGCGATTCCTACGAGCAGTACTTC.

The gene calls are TRBV18 and TRBJ1-4, with D hard to call. The CDR3 runs 13 residues. The germline V gene has CDR1 KGHSH and CDR2 LQKENI. V lost 5 bases to trimming and J lost 5 bases, with 9 bases between them. The CDR3 DNA reads TGTGCCAGCTCAGACGGACTGAATGAAAAACTGTTTTTT. This sequence encodes CASSDGLNEKLFF.

The rearrangement joins TRBV7-6 to TRBJ1-2; tentative D call: TRBD1 (5 bases). The CDR3 length is 15 residues. Germline V gene data show CDR1 as SGHVS and CDR2 as FNYEAQ. The ends were cut back, 0 bases at V and 4 bases at J, with 12 bases in the middle. The CDR3 coding sequence is TGTGCCAGCAGCTTAGCGGCAGGGATGAGCTATGGCTACACCTTC. This sequence encodes CASSLAAGMSYGYTF.

This rearrangement joins TRBV6-5 to TRBJ2-7; unclear D gene. Deletions cut 6 bases from V and 2 bases from J, with 11 bases between. The CDR3 is 13 residues long. Per germline, CDR1 MNHEY and CDR2 SVGAGI. The CDR3 DNA sequence: TGTGCCAGCAGAACGGGTGGGGCCTACGAGCAGTACTTC. As protein: CASRTGGAYEQYF.